The present entry profiles one T cell receptor beta chain with its context. Its ends do not fully match the called genes, so a read error is possible. This sample was taken from a study of tumor-infiltrating lymphocytes in primary liver carcinoma. The source material, 20-30 mg of unsorted bulk tissue, was used to co-extract RNA and DNA. TCR beta cDNA was reverse-transcribed from roughly 520 ng of total RNA. The reaction used a constant-region primer and ProtoScript II reverse transcriptase. Libraries for TCR beta were built through three nested multiplex PCR rounds, which together made up a slightly modified ARM-PCR procedure. Each CDR3 protein gets one entry after TCRdb re-called the multiplex PCR reads with MiXCR. The table shows nearly 50,000 distinct CDR3 sequences, with about 73% occurring only once. The clonotype comes from a man between 40 and 49 years old with primary liver carcinoma and hepatitis B virus infection. Sequences were obtained from liver tumor tissue from sampling region 3. Sample subset: tumor region T3, left-lateral pole.

CDR3 loop: CASSEALGTGPSYEQFF. The CDR3 DNA is TGTGCCAGCAGTGAAGCGCTAGGGACAGGTCCCTCCTACGAGCAATTCTTC. The genes are TRBV6-1 and TRBJ2-7, with 8 bases that match TRBD1. The CDR3 is 17 residues long. From germline, CDR1 is MNHNS and CDR2 SASEGT.